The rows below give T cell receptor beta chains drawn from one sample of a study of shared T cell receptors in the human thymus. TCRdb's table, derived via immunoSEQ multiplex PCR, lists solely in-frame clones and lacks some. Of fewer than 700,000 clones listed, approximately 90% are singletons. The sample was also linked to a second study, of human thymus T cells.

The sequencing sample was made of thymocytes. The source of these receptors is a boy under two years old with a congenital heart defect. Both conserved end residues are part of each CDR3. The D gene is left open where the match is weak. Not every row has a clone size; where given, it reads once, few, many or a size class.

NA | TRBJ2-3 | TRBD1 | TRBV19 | TGTGCCTGTCAGGGGGTGGACACAGATACGCAGTATTTT | CACQGVDTDTQYF
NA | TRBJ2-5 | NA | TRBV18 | TGTGCCAGCTCACCACAGGTCGGGGGAAGAGAGACCCAGTACTTC | CASSPQVGGRETQYF
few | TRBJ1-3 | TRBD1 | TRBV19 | TGTGCCAGTAGCCTAGACAGGGTTGGTGGAAACACCATATATTTT | CASSLDRVGGNTIYF
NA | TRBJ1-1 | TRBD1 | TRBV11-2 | TGTGCCAGCAGCCAACAGGGGTACGGTATGAACACTGAAGCTTTCTTT | CASSQQGYGMNTEAFF
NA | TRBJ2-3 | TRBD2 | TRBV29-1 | TGCAGCGTTCGGACTAGCGGGAGAGGCACAGATACGCAGTATTTT | CSVRTSGRGTDTQYF
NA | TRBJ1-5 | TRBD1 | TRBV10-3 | TGTGCCATCAGTGAGTCCGGGGGACAGGGGGGTCAGCCCCAGCATTTT | CAISESGGQGGQPQHF
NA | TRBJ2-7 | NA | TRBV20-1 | TGCAGTGCTAGAGCCAGAAACGAGCAGTACTTC | CSARARNEQYF
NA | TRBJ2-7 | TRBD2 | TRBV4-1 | TGCGCCAGCAGCCAGATAACCGGGGGCCCTAGCGGGATCTACGAGCAGTACTTC | CASSQITGGPSGIYEQYF
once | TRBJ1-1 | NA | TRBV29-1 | TGCAGCGTTGATGGGCCTAATACTGAAGCTTTCTTT | CSVDGPNTEAFF
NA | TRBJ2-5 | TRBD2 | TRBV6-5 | TGTGCCAGCAGTCCCATAGCGGGAGGCCGCGAGACCCAGTACTTC | CASSPIAGGRETQYF
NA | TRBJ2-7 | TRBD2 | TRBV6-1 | TGTGCCAGCAGTGCCAGACTAGCGGGAAGCCTCGAGCAGTACTTC | CASSARLAGSLEQYF
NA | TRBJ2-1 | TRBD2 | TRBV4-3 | TGCGCCAGCAGCCAAGCGAGCGGGATAAGCTCCTACAATGAGCAGTTCTTC | CASSQASGISSYNEQFF
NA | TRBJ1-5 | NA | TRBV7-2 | TGTGCCAGCAGCTTGGGCAGGGGCTATCAGCCCCAGCATTTT | CASSLGRGYQPQHF
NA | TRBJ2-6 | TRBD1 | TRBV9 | TGTGCCAGCAGCCCACGGGACAGCGAACACTCTGGGGCCAACGTCCTGACTTTC | CASSPRDSEHSGANVLTF
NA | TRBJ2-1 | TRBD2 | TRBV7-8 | TGTGCCAGCAGCTTAGGAAAGGGGACTAGAAACAATGAGCAGTTCTTC | CASSLGKGTRNNEQFF
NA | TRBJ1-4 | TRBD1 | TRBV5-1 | TGCGCCAGCAGCTCCAACTCCGGGACAGGGGGCCCACGGGGTGAAAAACTGTTTTTT | CASSSNSGTGGPRGEKLFF
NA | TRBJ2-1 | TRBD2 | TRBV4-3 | TGCGCCAGCAGCCAAGGCCCGGGACTAGCCTACAATGAGCAGTTCTTC | CASSQGPGLAYNEQFF
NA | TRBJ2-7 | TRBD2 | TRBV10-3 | TGTGCCATCAGTCCGACTAGCAGCCCCGCATACGAGCAGTACTTC | CAISPTSSPAYEQYF